This TCR beta chain was sequenced for a study of T cell repertoires in cytomegalovirus infection. Study-wide points: The cumulative frequency of public TCR beta families identified carriers of CMV plus the relevant HLA. HLA-C-restricted CMV clonotypes gave the most frequent clonotype in two of eight donors.

Regarding this clonotype: Its specificity is unknown.

TCRdb independently ran MiXCR on the reads; one entry per CDR3 protein. In the table there are roughly 54,000 distinct CDR3 sequences, 33% of which are singletons. Germline V gene sequence: CDR1 MGHRA, CDR2 YSYEKL. Trimming removed 4 bases at V and 1 base at J, with 13 bases between. The CDR3 sequence is 15 residues long. This chain connects TRBV4-1 to TRBJ1-1, with a tentative D call TRBD1 (6 bases). This receptor was identified in a human donor in good health (CMV status not recorded). Some clones in this sample may be carry-over from other donors' samples. Specimen: PBMCs, sequenced either directly or after in vitro stimulation (not recorded which). CDR3: CASSPRQVGNTEAFF. In DNA form, the CDR3 reads TGCGCCAGCAGCCCGAGACAGGTGGGGAACACTGAAGCTTTCTTT.